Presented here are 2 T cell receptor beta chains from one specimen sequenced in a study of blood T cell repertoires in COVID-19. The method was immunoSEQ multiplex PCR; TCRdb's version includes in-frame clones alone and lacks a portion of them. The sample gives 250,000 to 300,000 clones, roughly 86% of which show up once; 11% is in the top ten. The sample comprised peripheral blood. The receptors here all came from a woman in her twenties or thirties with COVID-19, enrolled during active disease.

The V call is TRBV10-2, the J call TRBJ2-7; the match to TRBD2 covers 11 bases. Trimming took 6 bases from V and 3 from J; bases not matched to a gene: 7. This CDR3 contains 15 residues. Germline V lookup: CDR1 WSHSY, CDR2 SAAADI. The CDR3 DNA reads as TGCGCCAGCAGCGAAGGGACTAGCGGATACTACGAGCAGTACTTC. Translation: CASSEGTSGYYEQYF.

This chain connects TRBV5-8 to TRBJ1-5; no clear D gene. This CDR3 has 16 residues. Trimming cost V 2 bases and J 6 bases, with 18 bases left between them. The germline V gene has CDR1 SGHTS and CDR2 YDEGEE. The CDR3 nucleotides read TGTGCCAGCAGCTTATATTCTCCAGGAATTAGTCAGCCCCAGCATTTT. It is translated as CASSLYSPGISQPQHF. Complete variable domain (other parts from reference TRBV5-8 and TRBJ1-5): EAGVTQSPTHLIKTRGQQATLRCSPISGHTSVYWYQQALGLGLQFLLWYDEGEERNRGNFPPRFSGRQFPNYSSELNVNALELEDSALYLCASSLYSPGISQPQHFGDGTRLSIL.